The 16 T cell receptor beta chains presented below share a single source sample, sequenced in a study of read filtering for tumor transcriptome and immune sequencing. The library was built from roughly 400 ng RNA with molecular barcoded adaptors for alpha/delta and beta/gamma chains. One entry per CDR3 protein, called by TCRdb with MiXCR from the reads. The sample holds around 50,000 distinct CDR3 sequences, 9% to 15% seen once. Sequencing was done on a sample of a population of CD138-negative cells sorted from bone marrow. Receptors originate from a donor at least 40 years old with multiple myeloma.

This clonotype was recorded at least ten times. Here the CDR3 omits its conserved ending phenylalanine or tryptophan, so a read error is the likely source. The chain recombines TRBV5-4 with TRBJ2-1, with 10 bases fitting TRBD2. The CDR3 totals 16 residues. Unmatched junction bases numbered 7, after V lost 1 base and J lost 6 bases. The germline V gene has CDR1 SGHNT and CDR2 YYREEE (reference sequence). The CDR3, as DNA: TGTGCCAGCAGCTTGCCTCCAGCGGGGGGGATCAATGAGCAGTTCCTC. This gives the protein CASSLPPAGGINEQFL.

This clonotype was seen at least ten times. The gene calls are TRBV7-3 and TRBJ1-1, with 8 bases aligning to TRBD1. Germline V gene sequence: CDR1 SGHTA, CDR2 FQGTGA. The CDR3 sequence is 15 residues long. The V and J ends lost 2 bases and 1 base, in that order; junction bases with no gene match: 3. The CDR3, as DNA: TGTGCCAGCAGCTTATCGACAGGGGCGAACACTGAAGCTTTCTTT. Translated, it gives CASSLSTGANTEAFF. Using reference TRBV7-3 and TRBJ1-1 for the parts outside the CDR3, the full variable domain is GAGVSQTPSNKVTEKGKYVELRCDPISGHTALYWYRQSLGQGPEFLIYFQGTGAADDSGLPNDRFFAVRPEGSVSTLKIQRTERGDSAVYLCASSLSTGANTEAFFGQGTRLTVV.

In the case of this clonotype: Possible read error: a much larger clone is one base away. The V and J genes are TRBV7-9 and TRBJ2-3; D perhaps matches TRBD2 (6 bases). Per the germline V gene, CDR1 is SEHNR and CDR2 is FQNEAQ (reference sequence). This CDR3 contains 14 residues. The CDR3 is CASGLGTGADTQYF. The CDR3 nucleotides read TGTGCCAGCGGCTTAGGAACGGGAGCAGATACGCAGTATTTT.

The chain joins TRBV6-5 to TRBJ2-1, with D possibly TRBD2 on 5 matching bases. Germline V CDR1 and CDR2: MNHEY, SVGAGI. The V end lost 5 bases, the J end lost 6 bases, and 23 bases lay between the germline ends. The CDR3 covers 17 residues. The DNA of the CDR3 is TGTGCCAGCAGTCCAACGCCGACTACCCCCCTTACCAATGAGCAGTTCTTC. This gives the protein CASSPTPTTPLTNEQFF.

This clonotype was seen repeatedly, ten times or more. This sequence joins TRBV7-6 and TRBJ1-6; D ambiguous. This CDR3 is 13 amino acids long. Germline lookup yields CDR1 SGHVS and CDR2 FNYEAQ. The germline V and J ends were trimmed by 0 bases and 13 bases, with 10 bases remaining between them. This CDR3 reads CASSLAVTGPLHF. The CDR3 nucleotides read TGTGCCAGCAGCTTAGCCGTCACCGGGCCCCTCCACTTT.

This clonotype was counted at least ten times. The chain is built from TRBV4-1 and TRBJ2-7; the match to TRBD1 covers 8 bases. The junction had 11 bases not matched to a gene; V was cut back by 3 bases and J by 4 bases. The CDR3 is made up of 16 amino acids. CDR1 MGHRA and CDR2 YSYEKL come from the germline V gene. The CDR3: CASSQGLFRGRYEQYF. As DNA, the CDR3 is TGCGCCAGCAGCCAGGGACTCTTCAGGGGGCGGTACGAGCAGTACTTC.

This clonotype was counted a few times. A clone one base away is much larger, so this may be a read error. The DNA for the CDR3 is TGTGCCAGCAGTTACTCGACCGGGGGGGCCTACAGTGAGCAGTTCTTC. Translating it yields CASSYSTGGAYSEQFF. The J gene is TRBJ2-1, the V gene TRBV6-6; 8 bases map to TRBD2. This CDR3 is 16 amino acids long. The germline V gene encodes CDR1 MNHNY and CDR2 SVGAGI (reference sequence).

The genes are TRBV5-1 and TRBJ2-7, with D possibly being TRBD2 (6 bases). Germline V gene lookup returns CDR1 SGHRS and CDR2 YFSETQ. The CDR3 has 15 residues. V was shortened by 4 bases and J by 0 bases, with 14 bases between the two germline ends. The CDR3: CASSPAGRSSYEQYF. In nucleotides, the CDR3 is TGCGCCAGCAGCCCGGCGGGGCGGAGCTCCTACGAGCAGTACTTC.

Ten or more counts support this clonotype. CDR3 nucleotides: TGTGCCAGCAGTTACAGCGACAGGGGGCTTGAGACCCAGTACTTC. This codes for CASSYSDRGLETQYF. This chain uses TRBV6-5 with TRBJ2-5, with 10 bases lining up with TRBD1. Trimming cost V 2 bases and J 5 bases; bases outside gene matches: 5. This CDR3 contains 15 residues. In germline, CDR1 is MNHEY, CDR2 SVGAGI.

This clonotype was counted ten times or more. The chain combines TRBV18 with TRBJ1-2, with D hard to call. The germline V gene encodes CDR1 KGHSH and CDR2 LQKENI. The germline V and J ends were trimmed by 4 bases and 4 bases, with 10 bases remaining between them. This CDR3 has 13 amino acids. For the CDR3, the DNA is TGTGCCAGCTCACAAGACGGAGCCTATGGCTACACCTTC. Translating gives CASSQDGAYGYTF.

This clonotype was recorded at least ten times. This chain connects TRBV29-1 to TRBJ2-3; D gene unclear. The CDR3 contains 14 residues. Germline-derived CDR1 and CDR2 are SQVTM and ANQGSEA. V lost 0 bases, J lost 0 bases, and 7 bases lay in between. CDR3 region: CSVEEDTSTDTQYF. The CDR3 DNA reads as TGCAGCGTTGAAGAGGATACTAGCACAGATACGCAGTATTTT.

This clonotype was detected a few times. A read error may explain this, as a much larger clone is one base away. The rearrangement uses TRBV3-1 and TRBJ1-1, with D unresolved. V lost 3 bases and J lost 5, with 19 bases in between. There are 16 residues in the CDR3. CDR1 and CDR2 (germline): LGHDT, YNNKEL (reference sequence). CDR3 in amino acids: CASSQFLGGRFTEAFF. CDR3 DNA sequence: TGTGCCAGCAGCCAGTTCCTTGGCGGTCGCTTTACTGAAGCTTTCTTT.

This clonotype came up many times. This chain uses TRBV14 with TRBJ2-1, with TRBD2 matching over 7 bases. Per the germline V gene, CDR1 is SGHDN and CDR2 is FVKESK. The length of the CDR3 is 15 residues. V trimming: 0 bases; J trimming: 5 bases; junction bases outside the gene matches: 4. CDR3 residues: CASSQDAGTNNEQFF. In nucleotides, the CDR3 is TGTGCCAGCAGCCAAGATGCGGGGACTAACAATGAGCAGTTCTTC.

The sample holds a few counts of this clonotype. A read error may explain this, as a much larger clone is one base away. This sequence joins TRBV5-1 and TRBJ2-6; 10 nucleotides align to TRBD2. Germline CDR1 SGHRS, CDR2 YFSETQ. The CDR3 sequence is 14 residues long. CDR3 sequence: CASSPSGGTNVLAF. DNA for the CDR3: TGCGCCAGCAGCCCTAGCGGGGGTACCAACGTCCTGGCTTTC.

The chain has TRBV30 and TRBJ1-1; D may be TRBD1 (6 bases). The V end was cut by 4 bases, the J end by 6 bases, with 21 bases between. The CDR3 runs to 15 residues. Looked up from germline, CDR1 is GTSNPN and CDR2 is SVGIG (reference sequence). The CDR3 DNA reads as TGTGCCTGGAAGGGGGTTACCTTCCCTGACGCTGAAGCTTTCTTT. As protein: CAWKGVTFPDAEAFF. Full variable domain (missing parts from reference TRBV30 and TRBJ1-1): SQTIHQWPATLVQPVGSPLSLECTVEGTSNPNLYWYRQAAGRGLQLLFYSVGIGQISSEVPQNLSASRPQDRQFILSSKKLLLSDSGFYLCAWKGVTFPDAEAFFGQGTRLTVV.

This clonotype showed up many times. This chain uses TRBV18 with TRBJ1-1; perhaps TRBD1 as D (6 bases). Germline-derived CDR1 and CDR2 are KGHSH and LQKENI. This CDR3 region has 16 residues. The ends were cut back, 3 bases at V and 0 bases at J, with 14 bases in the middle. The CDR3 spells CASSPKTGTLNTEAFF. The DNA for the CDR3 is TGTGCCAGCTCACCCAAAACCGGGACATTGAACACTGAAGCTTTCTTT.